This entry features one T cell receptor beta chain sequence. Per germline, CDR1 LGHNA and CDR2 YSLEER. This CDR3 region has 15 residues. V lost 0 bases and J 7 bases, leaving 14 bases between the germline ends. The data derive from a study of cytomegalovirus exposure and HLA in healthy donors. Method: immunoSEQ multiplex PCR; TCRdb's copy keeps in-frame clones and lacks some. The sample contains about 58,000 clones, roughly 90% of which appear only once. The receptor's source is a man between 18 and 29 years old in good health and CMV-seronegative. Sequencing was carried out using PBMCs. The chain employs TRBV4-3 and TRBJ2-3; maybe TRBD2 (5 bases). CDR3 sequence (DNA): TGCGCCAGCAGCCAAGAGCGGGCCGGCGTGAATACGCAGTATTTT. Translation: CASSQERAGVNTQYF.